This TCR beta chain originates from a study of CD8 T cells in Susac syndrome (dated by TCRdb to the late 2010s). In terms of the full investigation: The study used repertoire sequencing to test whether antigen drove CD8+ T cell activation and differentiation in Susac syndrome. The research as a whole found: The number of individuals in the TCR sequencing and HLA analysis was acknowledged as relatively small.

Points on this clonotype: Its antigen specificity is not known. No per-base quality is available; no much larger clone lies one base away.

RNA was extracted using the RNeasy kit, and roughly 0.45 to 1 microgram was reverse transcribed with random hexamers. The immunoSEQ multiplex PCR assay, covering 54 Vbeta and 13 Jbeta segments, was used to amplify TCR beta CDR3 regions. Bias from PCR amplification was corrected by using a synthetic template baseline for primer optimization and for computational correction. The paper's processing steps were these. Reads were annotated to V, D and J genes per IMGT and analyzed with immunoSEQ Analyzer, keeping only productive sequences. Clonality was computed as one minus Shannon entropy normalized by log2 of the number of productive unique sequences. For each patient and control, public and private clones were evaluated among the 100 most prevalent clones. Clones were defined as Susac-specific if absent from the healthy and MS cohorts, from roughly 1,100 published viral clones and from other ImmuneACCESS disease sequences. TCRdb cleaned the public reads at Q25 with fastp, built clones with MiXCR and kept in-frame beta chains. Records with the same CDR3 protein are collapsed into one entry carrying the most frequent genes and DNA. TCRdb assigned the V and J calls; the authors' analysis was not used. This sample has some 170,000 distinct CDR3 sequences in its table, and about 95% of those were observed once. The ten largest make up 0.08% to 0.11% of the sample.

Peripheral blood CD8+ and CD4+ T cells from healthy donors, Susac syndrome patients and multiple sclerosis patients were profiled using high-throughput TCR beta sequencing. The healthy donors served as controls matched for age and sex. Bulk CD8+ and CD4+ T cells were purified magnetically by negative isolation, whereas CD8+ TEMRA cells were enriched by FACS. Blood was drawn into EDTA tubes, processed within 24 hours, and PBMCs were isolated by density gradient centrifugation. PBMCs intended for TCR sequencing were cryopreserved in liquid nitrogen and thawed later in a water bath at 37 degrees C. Purity of sorted or isolated CD4+, CD8+ and CD8+ TEMRA cells was at least 90%. Sequencing was done on a sample of CD4+ T cells from PBMCs. This sequence was found in a human donor in good health.

CDR3 protein: CASSRGRGLLRQETQYF. At the DNA level, the sequence is TGCGCCAGCAGCCGAGGAAGGGGACTACTACGACAAGAGACCCAGTACTTC. The V gene is TRBV4-1 and the J gene is TRBJ2-5; 7 bases in between match TRBD2. At the junction V is shortened by 4 bases and J by 2 bases; bases outside the gene matches: 13. Looking up the germline V gene yields CDR1 MGHRA and CDR2 YSYEKL. From the cysteine up to the phenylalanine, the CDR3 has a length of 17 residues. Only the CDR3 region is kept as DNA, spanning 51 bases read in frame from base 1.